This record looks at one T cell receptor (beta chain) sequence and its context. In the source study's methods: It was from reference gene primer amplification that nucleated cell counts were estimated. Generated by immunoSEQ multiplex PCR, the TCRdb table keeps only in-frame clones and is missing some. V and J calls plus clone size are reproduced from that table; the DNA served to infer D and trimming. The sample has about 120,000 clones, approximately 86% seen once. The sample is drawn from a study of blood T cell repertoires in COVID-19. CDR3 length: 15 residues. Germline V gene sequence: CDR1 MGHRA, CDR2 YSYEKL. Deletions cut 4 bases from V and 2 bases from J, with 15 bases between.

Sequencing was done on a sample of peripheral blood. The clonotype comes from a man in his forties or fifties with acute or convalescent COVID-19. J is TRBJ2-7 and V is TRBV4-1, with D maybe TRBD2 (6 bases). The CDR3 DNA sequence: TGCGCCAGCAGCCTTTATGCTAGCGCACCCTACGAGCAGTACTTC. This translates into CASSLYASAPYEQYF.